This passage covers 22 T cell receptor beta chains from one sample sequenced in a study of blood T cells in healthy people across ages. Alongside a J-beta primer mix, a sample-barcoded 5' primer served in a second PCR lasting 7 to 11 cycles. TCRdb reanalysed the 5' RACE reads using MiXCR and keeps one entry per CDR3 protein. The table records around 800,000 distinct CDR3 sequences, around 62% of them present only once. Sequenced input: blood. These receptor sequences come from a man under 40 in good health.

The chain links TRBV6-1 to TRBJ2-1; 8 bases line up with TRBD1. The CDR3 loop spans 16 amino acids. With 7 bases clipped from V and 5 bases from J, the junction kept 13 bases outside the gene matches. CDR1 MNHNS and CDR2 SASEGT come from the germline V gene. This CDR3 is CASNKHSGQENNEQFF. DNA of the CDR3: TGTGCCAGCAATAAGCACTCGGGACAGGAGAACAATGAGCAGTTCTTC.

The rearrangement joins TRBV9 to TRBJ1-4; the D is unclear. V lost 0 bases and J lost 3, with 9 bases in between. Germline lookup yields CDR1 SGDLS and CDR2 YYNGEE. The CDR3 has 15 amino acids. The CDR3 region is CASSVDGHANEKLFF. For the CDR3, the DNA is TGTGCCAGCAGCGTAGACGGGCACGCTAATGAAAAACTGTTTTTT.

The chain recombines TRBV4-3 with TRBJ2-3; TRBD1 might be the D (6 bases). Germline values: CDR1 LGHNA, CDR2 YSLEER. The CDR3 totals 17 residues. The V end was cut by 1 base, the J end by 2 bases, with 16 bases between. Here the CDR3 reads CASSQGQALTHTDTQYF. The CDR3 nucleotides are TGCGCCAGCAGCCAAGGACAGGCTCTTACACACACAGATACGCAGTATTTT.

CDR3 protein: CASSRTRRPHETQYF. The DNA for the CDR3 is TGTGCCAGCAGCCGGACTCGCAGACCTCACGAGACCCAGTACTTC. This sequence joins TRBV7-9 and TRBJ2-5, with D possibly TRBD2 on 5 matching bases. The V end lost 5 bases, the J end lost 5 bases, and 18 bases lay between the germline ends. Per the germline V gene, CDR1 is SEHNR and CDR2 is FQNEAQ (reference sequence). This CDR3 contains 15 residues.

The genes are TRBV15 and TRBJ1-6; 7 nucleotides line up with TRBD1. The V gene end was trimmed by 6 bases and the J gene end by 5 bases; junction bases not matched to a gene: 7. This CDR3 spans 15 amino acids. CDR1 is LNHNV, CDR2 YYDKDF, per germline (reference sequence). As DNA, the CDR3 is TGTGCCACCAGTCCCCGACAGGGACATAATTCACCCCTCCACTTT. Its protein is CATSPRQGHNSPLHF.

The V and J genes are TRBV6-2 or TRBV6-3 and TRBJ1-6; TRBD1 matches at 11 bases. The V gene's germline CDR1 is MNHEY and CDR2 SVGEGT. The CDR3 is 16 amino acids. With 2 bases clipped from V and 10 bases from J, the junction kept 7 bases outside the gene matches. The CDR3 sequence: CASSYGTGGPRSPLHF. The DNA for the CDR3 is TGTGCCAGCAGTTACGGGACAGGGGGACCAAGGTCACCCCTCCACTTT.

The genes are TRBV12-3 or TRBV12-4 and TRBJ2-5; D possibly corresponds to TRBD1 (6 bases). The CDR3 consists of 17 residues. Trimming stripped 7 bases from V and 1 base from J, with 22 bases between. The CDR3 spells CASTSGDELLLQETQYF. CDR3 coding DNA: TGTGCCAGCACCTCAGGGGATGAGCTCCTCCTCCAAGAGACCCAGTACTTC.

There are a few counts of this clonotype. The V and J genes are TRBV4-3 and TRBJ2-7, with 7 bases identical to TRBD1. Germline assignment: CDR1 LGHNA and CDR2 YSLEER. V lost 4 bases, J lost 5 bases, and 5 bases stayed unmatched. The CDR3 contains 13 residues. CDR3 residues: CASSRKQGNEQYF. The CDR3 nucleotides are TGCGCCAGCAGCCGGAAACAGGGGAACGAGCAGTACTTC.

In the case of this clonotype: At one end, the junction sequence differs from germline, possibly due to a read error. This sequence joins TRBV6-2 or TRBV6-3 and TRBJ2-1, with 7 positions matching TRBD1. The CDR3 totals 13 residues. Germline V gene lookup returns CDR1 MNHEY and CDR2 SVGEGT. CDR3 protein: CVSSNYRGDEQFF. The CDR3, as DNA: TGTGTCAGCAGTAATTACAGGGGCGATGAGCAGTTCTTC.

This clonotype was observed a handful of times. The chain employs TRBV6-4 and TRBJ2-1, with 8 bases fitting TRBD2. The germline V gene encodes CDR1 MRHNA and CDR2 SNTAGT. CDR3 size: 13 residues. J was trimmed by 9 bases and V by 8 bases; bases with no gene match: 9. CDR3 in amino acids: CASGGTSSGEQFF. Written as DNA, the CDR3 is TGTGCCAGCGGTGGGACTAGTTCTGGTGAGCAGTTCTTC.

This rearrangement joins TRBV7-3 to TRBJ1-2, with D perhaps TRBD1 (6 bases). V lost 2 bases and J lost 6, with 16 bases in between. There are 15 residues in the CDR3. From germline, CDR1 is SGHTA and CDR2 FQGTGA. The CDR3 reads CASSLFPTSGDGYTF. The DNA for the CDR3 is TGTGCCAGCAGCTTATTCCCTACCTCAGGGGATGGCTACACCTTC. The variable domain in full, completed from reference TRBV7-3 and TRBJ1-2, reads GAGVSQTPSNKVTEKGKYVELRCDPISGHTALYWYRQSLGQGPEFLIYFQGTGAADDSGLPNDRFFAVRPEGSVSTLKIQRTERGDSAVYLCASSLFPTSGDGYTFGSGTRLTVV.

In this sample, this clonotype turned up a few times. CDR3: CASSYSSSGVGANVLTF. The CDR3 bases are TGTGCCAGCAGTTACTCGAGTTCGGGGGTAGGGGCCAACGTCCTGACTTTC. The rearrangement joins TRBV6-2 or TRBV6-3 to TRBJ2-6; the D gene is possibly TRBD2 (6 bases). The CDR3 loop spans 17 amino acids. V shed 0 bases and J shed 4 bases, with 13 bases lying between them. The germline V gene has CDR1 MNHEY and CDR2 SVGEGT.

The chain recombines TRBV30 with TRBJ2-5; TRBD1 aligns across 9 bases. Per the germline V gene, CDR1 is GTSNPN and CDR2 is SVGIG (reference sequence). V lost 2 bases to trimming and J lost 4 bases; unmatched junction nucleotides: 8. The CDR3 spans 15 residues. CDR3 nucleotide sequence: TGTGCCTGGAGTCAAACCGACAGGGGGTCAGAGACCCAGTACTTC. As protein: CAWSQTDRGSETQYF. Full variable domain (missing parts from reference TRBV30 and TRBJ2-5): SQTIHQWPATLVQPVGSPLSLECTVEGTSNPNLYWYRQAAGRGLQLLFYSVGIGQISSEVPQNLSASRPQDRQFILSSKKLLLSDSGFYLCAWSQTDRGSETQYFGPGTRLLVL.

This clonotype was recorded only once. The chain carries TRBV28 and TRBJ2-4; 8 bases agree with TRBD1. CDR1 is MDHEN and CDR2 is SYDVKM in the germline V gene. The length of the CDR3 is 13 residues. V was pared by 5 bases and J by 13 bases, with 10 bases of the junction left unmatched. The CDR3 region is CASSDTGGWEQYF. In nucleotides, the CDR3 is TGTGCCAGCAGTGACACAGGGGGGTGGGAGCAGTACTTC. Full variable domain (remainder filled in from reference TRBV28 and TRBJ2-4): DVKVTQSSRYLVKRTGEKVFLECVQDMDHENMFWYRQDPGLGLRLIYFSYDVKMKEKGDIPEGYSVSREKKERFSLILESASTNQTSMYLCASSDTGGWEQYFGAGTRLSVL.

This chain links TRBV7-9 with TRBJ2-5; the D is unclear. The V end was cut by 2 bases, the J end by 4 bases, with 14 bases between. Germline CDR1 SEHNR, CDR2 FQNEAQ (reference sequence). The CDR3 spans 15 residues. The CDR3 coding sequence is TGTGCCAGCAGCTTACTGGAGAGGACGTCAGAGACCCAGTACTTC. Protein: CASSLLERTSETQYF. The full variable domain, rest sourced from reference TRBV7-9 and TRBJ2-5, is DTGVSQNPRHKITKRGQNVTFRCDPISEHNRLYWYRQTLGQGPEFLTYFQNEAQLEKSRLLSDRFSAERPKGSFSTLEIQRTEQGDSAMYLCASSLLERTSETQYFGPGTRLLVL.

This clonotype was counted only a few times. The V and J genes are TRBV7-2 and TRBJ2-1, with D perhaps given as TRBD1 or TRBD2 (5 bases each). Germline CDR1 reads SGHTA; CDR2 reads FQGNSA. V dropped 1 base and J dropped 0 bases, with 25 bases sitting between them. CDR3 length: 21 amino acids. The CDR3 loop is CASSLGPSIRDQTSSYNEQFF. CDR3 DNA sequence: TGTGCCAGCAGCTTAGGGCCGTCCATCCGGGACCAGACGAGCTCCTACAATGAGCAGTTCTTC.

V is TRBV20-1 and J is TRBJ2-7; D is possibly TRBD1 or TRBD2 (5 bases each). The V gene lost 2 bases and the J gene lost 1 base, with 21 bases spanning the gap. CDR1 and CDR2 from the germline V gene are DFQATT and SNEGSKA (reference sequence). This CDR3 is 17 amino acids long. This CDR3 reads CSARSRGRRRSSYEQYF. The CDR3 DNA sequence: TGCAGTGCTAGAAGTCGGGGCAGGCGCAGATCTTCCTACGAGCAGTACTTC.

The CDR3 DNA follows: TGTGCCAGCAGCTTGGCGGGACAGGGGGACTACTACGAGCAGTACTTC. It translates to CASSLAGQGDYYEQYF. The gene calls are TRBV7-9 and TRBJ2-7; 11 nucleotides align to TRBD1. The CDR3 is 16 amino acids. J was trimmed by 3 bases and V by 3 bases; bases with no gene match: 7. Germline-derived CDR1 and CDR2 are SEHNR and FQNEAQ (reference sequence).

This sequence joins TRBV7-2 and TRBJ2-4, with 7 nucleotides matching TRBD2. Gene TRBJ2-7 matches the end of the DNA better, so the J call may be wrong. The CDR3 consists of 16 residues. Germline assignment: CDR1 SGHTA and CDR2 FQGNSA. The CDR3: CASTPRGEEERYEQYF. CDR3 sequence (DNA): TGTGCCAGCACTCCCCGGGGGGAGGAGGAGAGATACGAGCAGTACTTC.

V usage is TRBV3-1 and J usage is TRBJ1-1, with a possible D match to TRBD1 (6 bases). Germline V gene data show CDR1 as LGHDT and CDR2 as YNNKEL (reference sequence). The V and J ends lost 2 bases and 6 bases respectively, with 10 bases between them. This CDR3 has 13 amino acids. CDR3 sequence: CASSQQGLSEAFF. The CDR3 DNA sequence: TGTGCCAGCAGCCAACAGGGGTTATCTGAAGCTTTCTTT.

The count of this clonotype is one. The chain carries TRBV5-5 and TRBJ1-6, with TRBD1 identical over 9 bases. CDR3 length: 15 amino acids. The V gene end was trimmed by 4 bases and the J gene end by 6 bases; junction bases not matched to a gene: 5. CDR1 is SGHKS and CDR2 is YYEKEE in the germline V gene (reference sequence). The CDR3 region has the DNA TGTGCCAGCAGCCCCGGACAGGGGTTTAATTCACCCCTCCACTTT. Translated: CASSPGQGFNSPLHF.

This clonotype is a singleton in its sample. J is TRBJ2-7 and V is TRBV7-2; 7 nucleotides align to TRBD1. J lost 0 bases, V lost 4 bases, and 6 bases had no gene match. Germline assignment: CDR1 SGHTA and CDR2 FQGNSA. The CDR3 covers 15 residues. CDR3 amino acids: CASSYTKGASYEQYF. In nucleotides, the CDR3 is TGTGCCAGCAGCTATACAAAGGGGGCCTCCTACGAGCAGTACTTC.